These 25 T cell receptor beta chains came from one sample sequenced in a study of early T cells in non-severe SARS-CoV-2 infection. TCRdb re-derived calls from the 5' RACE reads in MiXCR, one entry per CDR3 protein. The sample records approximately 71,000 distinct CDR3 sequences, more than 9% being singletons. The sequenced sample was whole blood. The source is an adult who was a healthcare worker with PCR-confirmed SARS-CoV-2 infection or an uninfected control (not recorded which).

This clonotype came up a few times. The chain combines TRBV6-2 or TRBV6-3 with TRBJ2-2; D unresolved. V dropped 2 bases and J dropped 0 bases, with 7 bases sitting between them. The CDR3 has 15 amino acids. Germline V gene data show CDR1 as MNHEY and CDR2 as SVGEGT. CDR3 in DNA: TGTGCCAGCAGTTACAGGGCCGCGAACACCGGGGAGCTGTTTTTT. Protein sequence: CASSYRAANTGELFF.

This chain links TRBV3-1 with TRBJ1-1; D is unresolved. Germline CDR1 is LGHDT and CDR2 is YNNKEL (reference sequence). This CDR3 is 13 amino acids long. The V and J ends lost 0 bases and 1 base respectively, with 3 bases between them. The DNA of the CDR3 is TGTGCCAGCAGCCAAGAGGGGAACACTGAAGCTTTCTTT. Amino acids: CASSQEGNTEAFF. The full variable domain, rest sourced from reference TRBV3-1 and TRBJ1-1, is DTAVSQTPKYLVTQMGNDKSIKCEQNLGHDTMYWYKQDSKKFLKIMFSYNNKELIINETVPNRFSPKSPDKAHLNLHINSLELGDSAVYFCASSQEGNTEAFFGQGTRLTVV.

This clonotype showed up many times. V gene TRBV30 combines with J gene TRBJ2-7; D tentatively fits TRBD1 or TRBD2 (5 bases each). This CDR3 has 15 residues. Germline lookup yields CDR1 GTSNPN and CDR2 SVGIG (reference sequence). V was trimmed by 3 bases and J by 0 bases, leaving 15 bases between them. The CDR3 DNA sequence: TGTGCCTGGAGGATCGGGACCTACCCCTCCTACGAGCAGTACTTC. Its translation is CAWRIGTYPSYEQYF.

This chain uses TRBV5-6 with TRBJ2-1; D unresolved. The CDR3 spans 15 residues. Trimming stripped 6 bases from V and 3 bases from J, with 16 bases between. The germline V gene has CDR1 SGHDT and CDR2 YYEEEE. CDR3 protein: CASIRGPVIYNEQFF. The CDR3 nucleotides are TGTGCCAGCATCCGAGGCCCCGTAATCTACAATGAGCAGTTCTTC. Full variable domain (missing parts from reference TRBV5-6 and TRBJ2-1): DAGVTQSPTHLIKTRGQQVTLRCSPKSGHDTVSWYQQALGQGPQFIFQYYEEEERQRGNFPDRFSGHQFPNYSSELNVNALLLGDSALYLCASIRGPVIYNEQFFGPGTRLTVL.

The chain's CDR3 is CASSMGEPRNTIYF. The CDR3 coding sequence is TGTGCCAGCAGTATGGGCGAACCTAGAAACACCATATATTTT. The chain combines TRBV7-9 with TRBJ1-3; D is unresolved. Germline V lookup: CDR1 SEHNR, CDR2 FQNEAQ (reference sequence). Between the trimmed V and J ends, which lost 6 bases and 5 bases, there was a span of 14 bases. The CDR3 loop spans 14 amino acids.

This clonotype came up a few times. The V gene is TRBV18, the J gene TRBJ1-2; D is uncertain. The CDR3 loop spans 16 amino acids. V was cut by 2 bases and J by 5 bases, with 18 bases left in between. Per germline, CDR1 KGHSH and CDR2 LQKENI. For the CDR3, the DNA is TGTGCCAGCTCACCATATTCCCCCCATTCTCCTTATGGCTACACCTTC. Translation: CASSPYSPHSPYGYTF.

This clonotype occurred a few times. The chain employs TRBV7-6 and TRBJ2-4; D perhaps matches TRBD2 (6 bases). The V end was cut by 1 base, the J end by 1 base, with 14 bases between. Germline assignment: CDR1 SGHVS and CDR2 FNYEAQ. The CDR3 contains 17 residues. CDR3 loop: CASSLVGGDLAKNIQYF. In DNA form, the CDR3 reads TGTGCCAGCAGCTTAGTCGGAGGGGATCTGGCCAAAAACATTCAGTACTTC.

This clonotype was seen many times. This chain connects TRBV19 to TRBJ1-2; D remains unclear. Trimming cost V 7 bases and J 0 bases, with 12 bases left between them. This CDR3 is 14 amino acids long. From germline, CDR1 is LNHDA and CDR2 SQIVND (reference sequence). The CDR3 coding sequence is TGTGCCAGTAAATCCATGGGTGCTAACTATGGCTACACCTTC. Its translation: CASKSMGANYGYTF.

The chain combines TRBV6-1 with TRBJ1-1, with D maybe TRBD1 (6 bases). The CDR3 is 14 amino acids. Looked up from germline, CDR1 is MNHNS and CDR2 is SASEGT. The V end lost 1 base, the J end lost 5 bases, and 11 bases lay between the germline ends. The CDR3 sequence is CASSEGGGGTEAFF. The CDR3, as DNA: TGTGCCAGCAGTGAAGGAGGGGGGGGTACTGAAGCTTTCTTT.

As concerns this clonotype: It is likely a read error, because the conserved phenylalanine at the end of the CDR3 is missing. The chain uses TRBV2 and TRBJ2-1; no firm D call. Germline-derived CDR1 and CDR2 are SNHLY and FYNNEI. The CDR3 is 15 amino acids. The V end lost 8 bases, the J end lost 0 bases, and 14 bases lay between the germline ends. For the CDR3, the DNA is TGTGCCAGCGTACCCGACCTGAGCTCCTACAATGAGCAGTTCCTC. Encoded protein: CASVPDLSSYNEQFL.

This clonotype was detected a few times. This rearrangement joins TRBV2 to TRBJ2-3; either TRBD1 or TRBD2 may fit D (6 bases each). Germline lookup yields CDR1 SNHLY and CDR2 FYNNEI. This CDR3 has 15 amino acids. V lost 5 bases, J lost 6 bases, and 18 bases lay in between. This CDR3 reads CASSSGRRGADTQYF. DNA of the CDR3: TGTGCCAGCAGTTCCGGGAGAAGGGGGGCGGATACGCAGTATTTT.

The J gene is TRBJ2-1, the V gene TRBV5-6; 9 bases map to TRBD2. V lost 2 bases and J lost 9; bases outside the gene matches: 6. This CDR3 comprises 14 residues. CDR1 and CDR2 from the germline V gene are SGHDT and YYEEEE. The CDR3 reads CASSFWRGGTEQFF. CDR3 DNA: TGTGCCAGCAGCTTTTGGCGGGGGGGCACTGAGCAGTTCTTC.

The CDR3 nucleotides read TGTGCCAGCACCATACAAGCATCGTGGGAGCAGTACTTC. This codes for CASTIQASWEQYF. V gene TRBV6-6 combines with J gene TRBJ2-7; D call uncertain. The CDR3 length is 13 residues. The V end was cut by 7 bases, the J end by 7 bases, with 17 bases between. Germline CDR1 reads MNHNY; CDR2 reads SVGAGI (reference sequence).

This clonotype has just a few counts. The genes are TRBV2 and TRBJ2-3; D gene uncertain. V was cut by 4 bases and J by 6 bases, with 8 bases left in between. The CDR3 has 12 amino acids. Germline CDR1 reads SNHLY; CDR2 reads FYNNEI. The CDR3 sequence: CASSGSADTQYF. CDR3 sequence (DNA): TGTGCCAGCAGTGGGTCAGCGGATACGCAGTATTTT.

This clonotype appeared a few times. The chain couples TRBV10-2 to TRBJ1-3; D ambiguous. The CDR3 contains 13 residues. Germline V gene data show CDR1 as WSHSY and CDR2 as SAAADI. Trimming pared 7 bases from V and 0 bases from J, leaving 7 bases between. The CDR3 region has the DNA TGCGCCAGCACTCTTTTCTCTGGAAACACCATATATTTT. Amino acid sequence: CASTLFSGNTIYF.

The chain recombines TRBV21-1 with TRBJ1-1. TRBV21-1 is recorded as a pseudogene. The CDR3 covers 12 residues. DNA of the CDR3: TGTGCCAGTACGGCCTTGACAACTGAAGCTTTCTTT. Translating it yields CASTALTTEAFF.

This clonotype was counted a few times. The J gene is TRBJ1-5, the V gene TRBV7-2; D is perhaps TRBD1 (6 bases). Trimming took off 3 bases at V and 2 bases at J, with 8 bases between the two ends. The CDR3 contains 14 residues. CDR1 and CDR2 (germline): SGHTA, FQGNSA. This CDR3 is CASSLDSGNQPQHF. In nucleotides, the CDR3 is TGTGCCAGCAGCTTGGACAGTGGCAATCAGCCCCAGCATTTT.

In its sample, this clonotype was seen a few times. V gene TRBV12-3 or TRBV12-4 combines with J gene TRBJ2-5; D is possibly TRBD2 (6 bases). V lost 8 bases and J lost 1, with 11 bases in between. The CDR3 contains 13 residues. In nucleotides, the CDR3 is TGTGCCAGCCGTGCGGGGCCCCAAGAGACCCAGTACTTC. It yields the protein CASRAGPQETQYF.

The rearrangement links TRBV20-1 to TRBJ2-7; D unresolved. The length of the CDR3 is 13 residues. The V gene lost 2 bases and the J gene lost 3 bases, with 11 bases spanning the gap. Germline V gene sequence: CDR1 DFQATT, CDR2 SNEGSKA (reference sequence). The CDR3 is CSARPSANYEQYF. The CDR3, as DNA: TGCAGTGCTAGACCCAGCGCGAACTACGAGCAGTACTTC.

This clonotype showed up many times. The junction shows a germline mismatch at one end, possibly a read error. This chain joins TRBV14 and TRBJ2-7; D possibly matches TRBD1 or TRBD2 (5 bases each). CDR3 size: 16 residues. The germline V gene encodes CDR1 SGHDN and CDR2 FVKESK. In nucleotides, the CDR3 is TGTGCCAGCAGTCAAGGGCGTGTTTGGGGGTTCTACGAGCAGTACTTC. Translated, it gives CASSQGRVWGFYEQYF.

In its sample, this clonotype was seen many times. The genes are TRBV27 and TRBJ1-1; the D is unclear. CDR3 size: 14 residues. The ends were cut back, 3 bases at V and 4 bases at J, with 12 bases in the middle. Looked up from germline, CDR1 is MNHEY and CDR2 is SMNVEV (reference sequence). DNA for the CDR3: TGTGCCAGCAGTTTGGTGGCGGGTGGCACTGAAGCTTTCTTT. It is translated as CASSLVAGGTEAFF.

This clonotype was seen at least ten times. The chain joins TRBV7-8 to TRBJ1-3, with a weak D call TRBD1 (6 bases). V was clipped by 5 bases and J by 2 bases, with 13 bases between them. This CDR3 is built from 15 residues. Looked up from germline, CDR1 is SGHVS and CDR2 is FQNEAQ. CDR3 nucleotide sequence: TGTGCCAGCAGCCCTATGGGGGGGCCTGGAAACACCATATATTTT. Amino acids: CASSPMGGPGNTIYF.

This clonotype showed up many times. The gene calls are TRBV5-3 and TRBJ2-2; TRBD1 agrees at 8 bases. TRBV5-3 is given ORF status, its function remaining uncertain. The junction had 12 bases not matched to a gene; V was cut back by 2 bases and J by 3 bases. CDR3 length: 18 residues. The CDR3 reads CARSFVRDRFSHTGELFF. The CDR3 bases are TGTGCCAGAAGCTTCGTAAGGGACAGGTTTTCACACACCGGGGAGCTGTTTTTT.

The table lists this clonotype with a few counts. The chain carries TRBV27 and TRBJ2-1; D uncertain. CDR1 MNHEY and CDR2 SMNVEV come from the germline V gene (reference sequence). This CDR3 is 15 amino acids long. With 2 bases removed from V and 0 bases from J, the gap between germline ends came to 8 bases. In DNA form, the CDR3 reads TGTGCCAGCAGTTTAATTCAGAGCTCCTACAATGAGCAGTTCTTC. Protein: CASSLIQSSYNEQFF.

The J gene is TRBJ2-7, the V gene TRBV7-6; D gene unclear. Germline CDR1 is SGHVS and CDR2 is FNYEAQ. Between the trimmed V and J ends, which lost 5 bases and 0 bases, there was a span of 14 bases. The CDR3 consists of 15 residues. The CDR3 is CASSPAGWSSYEQYF. The CDR3 nucleotides are TGTGCCAGCAGCCCCGCCGGGTGGAGCTCCTACGAGCAGTACTTC.